A single sample is the source of the 30 T cell receptor beta chains below, sequenced in a study of OX40 agonist ivuxolimab in advanced cancers. TCRdb's table, derived via immunoSEQ multiplex PCR, lists solely in-frame clones and lacks some. The data contain 70,000 to 80,000 clones, 80% to 90% of them singletons. Specimen: CD4+ or CD8+ T cells sorted from blood, collected in a trial of the OX40 agonist ivuxolimab. All receptors derive from an adult with an advanced solid tumor such as melanoma, head and neck, liver or kidney cancer.

The chain joins TRBV18 to TRBJ2-1; 8 bases map to TRBD2. CDR3 length: 16 residues. Trimming removed 0 bases from V and 3 bases from J; junction bases left unmatched: 4. The germline gives CDR1 KGHSH, CDR2 LQKENI. The CDR3 region is CASSPPGLDIYNEQFF. Written as DNA, the CDR3 is TGTGCCAGCTCACCACCGGGACTAGATATCTACAATGAGCAGTTCTTC.

V and J are TRBV2 and TRBJ1-5; D perhaps matches TRBD1 (5 bases). This CDR3 is built from 14 residues. V lost 4 bases to trimming and J lost 5 bases, with 12 bases between them. Germline values: CDR1 SNHLY, CDR2 FYNNEI. As DNA, the CDR3 is TGTGCCAGCAGTGCCGACAGAAGTTATCAGCCCCAGCATTTT. Translation: CASSADRSYQPQHF.

In its sample, this clone was seen once. The V and J genes are TRBV6-1 and TRBJ2-4, with TRBD2 matching 9 bases. The germline gives CDR1 MNHNS, CDR2 SASEGT. The CDR3 spans 15 residues. With 8 bases clipped from V and 8 bases from J, the junction kept 13 bases outside the gene matches. CDR3 protein: CASPPGGGGADIQYF. In DNA form, the CDR3 reads TGTGCCAGCCCCCCGGGTGGCGGGGGGGCTGACATTCAGTACTTC.

V is TRBV2 and J is TRBJ1-5; possible D gene TRBD1, 6 bases. V lost 6 bases and J lost 3, with 15 bases in between. Germline CDR1 SNHLY, CDR2 FYNNEI. The CDR3 has 15 amino acids. The CDR3 DNA is TGTGCCAGCAGCCTGGACAGCCTTTCCAATCAGCCCCAGCATTTT. Translation: CASSLDSLSNQPQHF.

This chain joins TRBV13 and TRBJ1-2; D gene ambiguous. CDR3 length equals 15 residues. Germline V gives CDR1 PRHDT, CDR2 FYEKMQ (reference sequence). Trimming shortened V by 2 bases and J by 2 bases, and 12 bases separated the two germline ends. The CDR3 DNA reads as TGTGCCAGCAGCTTACAGTCCGGCAGGAACTATGGCTACACCTTC. Amino acid sequence: CASSLQSGRNYGYTF.

This clone was seen a single time. This chain joins TRBV2 and TRBJ2-1, with TRBD1 identical over 8 bases. The CDR3 extends over 14 amino acids. V lost 4 bases and J lost 6; bases outside the gene matches: 5. Germline CDR1 is SNHLY and CDR2 is FYNNEI. CDR3 nucleotide sequence: TGTGCCAGCAGTGCGGGACAGGTATCCAATGAGCAGTTCTTC. It specifies CASSAGQVSNEQFF.

This rearrangement joins TRBV9 to TRBJ2-1; D not certain. Trimming took off 2 bases at V and 4 bases at J, with 7 bases between the two ends. In germline, CDR1 is SGDLS, CDR2 YYNGEE. The CDR3 totals 13 residues. The CDR3: CASSVSEYNEQFF. Here the CDR3 DNA reads TGTGCCAGCAGCGTTTCCGAATACAATGAGCAGTTCTTC.

This clone was counted between two and nine times. The rearrangement joins TRBV4-3 to TRBJ1-2; possible D gene TRBD1, 5 bases. The V gene's germline CDR1 is LGHNA and CDR2 YSLEER. This CDR3 has 13 residues. Trimming left V 0 bases short and J 8 bases short, with 10 bases between. The CDR3 DNA is TGCGCCAGCAGCCAAGAGAATTGGGGGGGCTACACCTTC. Residues: CASSQENWGGYTF.

The chain carries TRBV4-3 and TRBJ1-1; TRBD1 matches 12 bases. Germline loops: CDR1 LGHNA, CDR2 YSLEER. After removal of 1 base from V and 0 bases from J, the junction contained 6 bases not matched to a gene. The CDR3 runs 18 residues. The CDR3 nucleotides are TGCGCCAGCAGCCAAGCAGGGACAGGGGGCCCCATGAACACTGAAGCTTTCTTT. The encoded protein is CASSQAGTGGPMNTEAFF.

This chain joins TRBV5-6 and TRBJ2-7, with D possibly being TRBD2 (5 bases). The CDR3 length is 14 residues. Germline CDR1 SGHDT, CDR2 YYEEEE. The V and J ends lost 4 bases and 5 bases respectively, with 16 bases between them. The CDR3 reads CASSVFWERHEQYF. CDR3 DNA: TGTGCCAGCAGCGTTTTTTGGGAGAGACACGAGCAGTACTTC.

V usage is TRBV7-6 and J usage is TRBJ2-2; D gene ambiguous. V was clipped by 3 bases and J by 8 bases, with 7 bases between them. This CDR3 region has 12 residues. Germline values: CDR1 SGHVS, CDR2 FNYEAQ. CDR3 nucleotide sequence: TGTGCCAGCAGCTTGGAAGTAGGGGAGCTGTTTTTT. Protein sequence: CASSLEVGELFF.

The chain links TRBV7-9 to TRBJ2-1; TRBD2 aligns across 7 bases. There are 17 residues in the CDR3. The trim removed 1 base at V and 2 bases at J, leaving 8 bases unmatched. Germline V gene data show CDR1 as SEHNR and CDR2 as FQNEAQ (reference sequence). The CDR3 DNA follows: TGTGCCAGCAGCTTAGGTCGGGCCGGGGGGACCTACAATGAGCAGTTCTTC. Encoded protein: CASSLGRAGGTYNEQFF.

This chain links TRBV11-2 with TRBJ2-5; D unclear. CDR3 length: 12 residues. V was pared by 8 bases and J by 0 bases, with 7 bases between. Germline values: CDR1 SGHAT, CDR2 FQNNGV. The DNA of the CDR3 is TGTGCCAGCTCAAGCAACCAAGAGACCCAGTACTTC. Its protein product is CASSSNQETQYF.

The rearrangement uses TRBV6-1 and TRBJ2-3, with a tentative D call TRBD2 (5 bases). Trimming shortened V by 4 bases and J by 10 bases, and 15 bases separated the two germline ends. Germline lookup yields CDR1 MNHNS and CDR2 SASEGT. The CDR3 is made up of 13 amino acids. CDR3 bases: TGTGCCAGCAGTGTAACGGTCGGGGTGGCGCAGTATTTT. Protein: CASSVTVGVAQYF.

J is TRBJ2-5 and V is TRBV7-9; D is possibly TRBD1 (5 bases). In germline, CDR1 is SEHNR, CDR2 FQNEAQ (reference sequence). The CDR3 runs 13 residues. The V end was cut by 5 bases, the J end by 1 base, with 8 bases between. The CDR3 loop reads CASSPDSQETQYF. The CDR3 nucleotides read TGTGCCAGCAGCCCCGACAGCCAAGAGACCCAGTACTTC.

The genes are TRBV29-1 and TRBJ1-2, with D perhaps matching TRBD1 (6 bases). Germline V gives CDR1 SQVTM, CDR2 ANQGSEA. Trimming cost V 0 bases and J 3 bases, with 14 bases left between them. This CDR3 comprises 15 residues. CDR3 bases: TGCAGCGTTGAAGAATATCCAGGGGAGGACTATGGCTACACCTTC. Amino acids: CSVEEYPGEDYGYTF.

J is TRBJ2-7 and V is TRBV6-6, with D maybe TRBD1 (6 bases). Germline V gene sequence: CDR1 MNHNY, CDR2 SVGAGI (reference sequence). The V end lost 5 bases, the J end lost 0 bases, and 8 bases lay between the germline ends. This CDR3 is 13 amino acids long. Here the CDR3 DNA reads TGTGCCAGCAGTAGGGACAACTCCTACGAGCAGTACTTC. Translation gives CASSRDNSYEQYF.

The chain links TRBV11-2 to TRBJ2-2, with TRBD2 identical over 8 bases. The CDR3 spans 16 residues. CDR1 SGHAT and CDR2 FQNNGV come from the germline V gene. Trimming cost V 7 bases and J 7 bases; bases outside gene matches: 14. The CDR3 bases are TGTGCCAGCACCCCCCGGGGGGGGCGCCGTGGCGGGGAGCTGTTTTTT. Protein: CASTPRGGRRGGELFF.

For the CDR3, the DNA is TGTGCCACCAGCACCGGACAGGCCCCCCAAGAGACCCAGTACTTC. Protein: CATSTGQAPQETQYF. V gene TRBV15 combines with J gene TRBJ2-5, with 7 bases fitting TRBD1. Germline values: CDR1 LNHNV, CDR2 YYDKDF (reference sequence). Trimming cost V 4 bases and J 1 base; bases outside gene matches: 6. CDR3 length equals 15 residues.

The rearrangement joins TRBV5-1 to TRBJ1-4; D perhaps matches TRBD1 (5 bases). The germline V and J ends were trimmed by 7 bases and 5 bases, with 15 bases remaining between them. The CDR3 covers 14 residues. Germline CDR1 is SGHRS and CDR2 is YFSETQ. The CDR3 protein is CASGSRDGNEKLFF. CDR3 sequence (DNA): TGCGCCAGCGGCTCCCGGGACGGGAATGAAAAACTGTTTTTT. The variable domain in full, completed from reference TRBV5-1 and TRBJ1-4, reads KAGVTQTPRYLIKTRGQQVTLSCSPISGHRSVSWYQQTPGQGLQFLFEYFSETQRNKGNFPGRFSGRQFSNSRSEMNVSTLELGDSALYLCASGSRDGNEKLFFGSGTQLSVL.

The CDR3 is CASSPTGASFNEQYF. The CDR3 bases are TGTGCCAGCAGCCCGACAGGGGCATCTTTCAACGAGCAGTACTTC. The chain uses TRBV5-4 and TRBJ2-7; 8 nucleotides align to TRBD1. The germline CDR1 and CDR2 sequences are SGHNT and YYREEE (reference sequence). The CDR3 contains 15 residues. Germline trimming cut 4 bases from V and 5 bases from J; bases unmatched to any gene: 11.

The genes are TRBV7-6 and TRBJ2-7; D might be TRBD1 (6 bases). Germline CDR1 reads SGHVS; CDR2 reads FNYEAQ. This CDR3 is built from 15 residues. Deletions cut 1 base from V and 0 bases from J, with 10 bases between. The CDR3 protein is CASSLDQGFSYEQYF. The CDR3 nucleotides are TGTGCCAGCAGCTTAGATCAGGGGTTCTCCTACGAGCAGTACTTC.

This clone was seen once. This chain connects TRBV2 to TRBJ1-5; 9 bases match TRBD1. The length of the CDR3 is 15 residues. With 6 bases clipped from V and 2 bases from J, the junction kept 5 bases outside the gene matches. The germline V gene encodes CDR1 SNHLY and CDR2 FYNNEI. CDR3 sequence: CASRGDRARNQPQHF. DNA for the CDR3: TGTGCCAGCAGGGGGGACAGGGCGCGCAATCAGCCCCAGCATTTT. The variable domain in full, completed from reference TRBV2 and TRBJ1-5, reads EPEVTQTPSHQVTQMGQEVILRCVPISNHLYFYWYRQILGQKVEFLVSFYNNEISEKSEIFDDQFSVERPDGSNFTLKIRSTKLEDSAMYFCASRGDRARNQPQHFGDGTRLSIL.

This clone appeared a single time. This chain joins TRBV6-6 and TRBJ1-6; D unresolved. The germline V gene has CDR1 MNHNY and CDR2 SVGAGI (reference sequence). With 4 bases removed from V and 8 bases from J, the gap between germline ends came to 9 bases. This CDR3 has 13 residues. The CDR3 sequence: CASSSGRDSPLHF. The DNA of the CDR3 is TGTGCCAGCAGTTCTGGACGGGATTCACCCCTCCACTTT.

The chain has TRBV10-3 and TRBJ1-2; no clear D. The V end lost 8 bases, the J end lost 2 bases, and 6 bases lay between the germline ends. Germline CDR1 and CDR2: ENHRY and SYGVKD. There are 11 residues in the CDR3. The CDR3 region has the DNA TGTGCCATCGCGGAAAACTATGGCTACACCTTC. This encodes CAIAENYGYTF.

The chain employs TRBV27 and TRBJ2-7; the match to TRBD1 covers 9 bases. This CDR3 comprises 13 residues. Trimming removed 0 bases from V and 12 bases from J; junction bases left unmatched: 6. In germline, CDR1 is MNHEY, CDR2 SMNVEV (reference sequence). The CDR3, as DNA: TGTGCCAGCAGTTTATCGCCGACAGGGGGGTCGTACTTC. It encodes CASSLSPTGGSYF.

The chain recombines TRBV5-1 with TRBJ2-5, with TRBD2 matching 7 bases. The V gene's germline CDR1 is SGHRS and CDR2 YFSETQ. The CDR3 sequence is 17 residues long. With V trimmed by 4 bases and J by 3 bases, 15 bases remained unmatched. The chain's CDR3 is CASSQDSSGGRKETQYF. In DNA form, the CDR3 reads TGCGCCAGCAGCCAAGACTCTAGCGGAGGCCGAAAAGAGACCCAGTACTTC.

The rearrangement links TRBV6-1 to TRBJ1-3; 7 bases align to TRBD1. The germline CDR1 and CDR2 sequences are MNHNS and SASEGT. There are 15 residues in the CDR3. Unmatched junction bases numbered 4, after V lost 5 bases and J lost 0 bases. The CDR3 DNA reads TGTGCCAGCAGTAAACAGGGGTACTCTGGAAACACCATATATTTT. Amino acid sequence: CASSKQGYSGNTIYF.

The DNA of the CDR3 is TGCGCCAGCAGCCAAGAACCCTACTCTGGAAACACCATATATTTT. Protein: CASSQEPYSGNTIYF. V gene TRBV4-3 combines with J gene TRBJ1-3; D gene uncertain. The germline gives CDR1 LGHNA, CDR2 YSLEER. V lost 0 bases to trimming and J lost 0 bases, with 6 bases between them. This CDR3 comprises 15 residues.

This sequence joins TRBV4-1 and TRBJ2-1, with 13 bases identical to TRBD2. Losses at the gene ends were 2 bases for V and 7 bases for J; bases not matched to a gene: 5. The CDR3 extends over 16 amino acids. Germline lookup yields CDR1 MGHRA and CDR2 YSYEKL. Here the CDR3 reads CASSQQLAGGPNEQFF. The CDR3 bases are TGCGCCAGCAGCCAACAACTAGCGGGAGGGCCGAATGAGCAGTTCTTC.